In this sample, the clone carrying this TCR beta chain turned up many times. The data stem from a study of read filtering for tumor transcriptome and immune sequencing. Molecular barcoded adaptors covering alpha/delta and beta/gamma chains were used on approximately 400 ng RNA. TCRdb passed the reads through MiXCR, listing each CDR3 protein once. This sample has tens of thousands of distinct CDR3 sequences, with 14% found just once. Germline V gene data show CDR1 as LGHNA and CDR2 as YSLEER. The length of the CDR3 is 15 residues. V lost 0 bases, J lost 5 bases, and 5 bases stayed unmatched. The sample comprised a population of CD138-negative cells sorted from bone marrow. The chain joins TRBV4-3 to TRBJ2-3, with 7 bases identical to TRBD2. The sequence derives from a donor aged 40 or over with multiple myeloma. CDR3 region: CASSQEGGGLDTQYF. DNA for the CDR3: TGCGCCAGCAGCCAAGAGGGGGGGGGGTTAGATACGCAGTATTTT.